Shown below are 5 T cell receptor beta chains from a single sample sequenced in a study of blood T cell repertoires in COVID-19. Sequenced by immunoSEQ multiplex PCR; TCRdb stores in-frame clones only, minus some. The table has 45,000 to 60,000 clones, under 95% seen once; the top ten hold 2.5% to 3.5%. The sequencing sample was made of peripheral blood. The receptors come from a man aged 50 to 59 with acute or convalescent COVID-19.

The J gene is TRBJ2-3, the V gene TRBV5-1; 12 bases map to TRBD2. V gave up 4 bases and J gave up 5 bases; unmatched junction bases: 11. The CDR3 totals 17 residues. Germline CDR1 is SGHRS and CDR2 is YFSETQ. In nucleotides, the CDR3 is TGCGCCAGCAGCCGGAGTCTAGCGGGGGGGCAAAAAGATACGCAGTATTTT. Translated, it gives CASSRSLAGGQKDTQYF.

The chain links TRBV27 to TRBJ1-6; D gene uncertain. CDR1 MNHEY and CDR2 SMNVEV come from the germline V gene (reference sequence). Trimming removed 5 bases at V and 5 bases at J, with 7 bases between. The CDR3 is 13 amino acids. DNA for the CDR3: TGTGCCAGCAGTATACGAGATAATTCACCCCTCCACTTT. Residues: CASSIRDNSPLHF.

V gene TRBV27 combines with J gene TRBJ1-5, with 7 bases lining up with TRBD1. CDR1 and CDR2 from the germline V gene are MNHEY and SMNVEV (reference sequence). This CDR3 has 14 residues. V trimming: 5 bases; J trimming: 6 bases; junction bases outside the gene matches: 7. CDR3: CASSHRQGGQPQHF. CDR3 sequence (DNA): TGTGCCAGCAGTCATAGACAGGGTGGTCAGCCCCAGCATTTT.

This chain connects TRBV18 to TRBJ2-3; D perhaps matches TRBD1 (6 bases). V was cut by 2 bases and J by 0 bases, with 12 bases left in between. There are 16 residues in the CDR3. Germline CDR1 reads KGHSH; CDR2 reads LQKENI. The CDR3 here is CASSPMQQGSTDTQYF. The DNA of the CDR3 is TGTGCCAGCTCACCAATGCAGCAGGGGAGCACAGATACGCAGTATTTT.

This chain links TRBV19 with TRBJ1-2, with D possibly matching TRBD1 (6 bases). The CDR3 sequence is 14 residues long. Looked up from germline, CDR1 is LNHDA and CDR2 is SQIVND (reference sequence). V gave up 5 bases and J gave up 2 bases, with 12 bases separating them. The DNA of the CDR3 is TGTGCCAGTAGTCCGGGACATGCGAACTATGGCTACACCTTC. Translating gives CASSPGHANYGYTF.